This T cell receptor beta chain was profiled in a study of cytomegalovirus exposure and HLA in healthy donors. This clone appeared once. The antigen remains unidentified. The assay was immunoSEQ multiplex PCR, and TCRdb's table has in-frame clones only and misses some. Of 140,000 or so clones in the sample, roughly 90% are singletons; the top ten hold roughly 0.7%. Whole-study results and caveats: Cytomegalovirus-associated TCR beta chains were listed, numbering 150 to 200. The authors confirmed in vitro that a few CMV-associated chains were specific for CMV antigens. The tendency of first-cohort TCR clusters to co-occur in the 110 or so validation repertoires emerged from a later analysis.

The approximately 120-subject validation cohort, separate from the approximately 660-subject first cohort, included the donors. The TCR comes from a man younger than 30 in good health and CMV-seronegative. Sequencing was carried out using PBMCs.

The CDR3 protein is CASSLAPHRTGGAVVAFF. The CDR3 bases are TGTGCCAGCAGTTTAGCACCACACCGGACAGGGGGCGCGGTGGTAGCTTTCTTT. The gene calls are TRBV27 and TRBJ1-1, with 11 bases fitting TRBD1. Germline CDR1 reads MNHEY; CDR2 reads SMNVEV (reference sequence). V lost 2 bases and J lost 10; bases outside the gene matches: 18. The CDR3 has 18 residues.